Below, one TCR beta chain is given with its context. Its specificity is unknown. The CDR3 loop spans 16 amino acids. Germline V lookup: CDR1 SGDLS, CDR2 YYNGEE. This sample is drawn from a study of monozygotic twins with inflammatory bowel disease. Study conclusions and caveats: Similarity of repertoires did not differ between concordant and discordant twins, possibly from limited power. The existence of one strong signal or clonotype linked to IBD lacked support. Varying immunosuppressive regimens may have increased patient repertoire variability.

Reanalyzing the 5' RACE reads, TCRdb keeps one entry per CDR3 protein, without DNA. The sample's table shows 300,000 to 450,000 distinct CDR3 sequences. Per donor there was one draw, yielding a blood sample of approximately 2.4 ml. The clonotype was recovered from a human donor with ulcerative colitis or Crohn's disease, or a healthy co-twin of an affected twin (not recorded which). The V gene is TRBV9, the J gene TRBJ2-1; there is no DNA to check the TCRdb D call of TRBD2. Sequencing was done on a sample of blood. The CDR3 reads CASSQIAGVSYNEQFF.